This T cell receptor beta chain originates from a study of beta chain features in type 1 diabetes. Study observations and caveats: Shorter TCRB CDR3s, moderately but significantly so, marked every one of the four CD4+ subsets in Type 1 diabetes patients. A potential influence of HLA type upon TCRB rearrangement remained unresolved herein.

This clone has a count of ten or more. The antigen remains unidentified. As every portion of the isolated RNA was reverse transcribed, the sequencing read expressed TCRB transcripts. TCRdb keeps only in-frame clones here, not all; method: immunoSEQ multiplex PCR. Of 600,000 or so clones listed, over 12% are singletons. This CDR3 region has 16 residues. Deletions cut 2 bases from V and 6 bases from J, with 17 bases between. It was via CD45RO/CCR7/CD25/CD127/CD95/CD27 that CD4+ naive, central memory, regulatory and stem cell-like memory cells were sorted. Purities over 98% were achieved in all sorted populations.

This TCR came from a man younger than 30 with type 1 diabetes. Sequencing was done on a sample of naive CD4+ T cells from blood. The V and J genes are TRBV23-1 and TRBJ2-1; unclear D gene. TRBV23-1 is filed as an ORF, its function uncertain. CDR3 DNA sequence: TGCGCCAGCAGTCAAATGGCCTCTGAGGATCGCAATGAGCAGTTCTTC. Encoded protein: CASSQMASEDRNEQFF.